This T cell receptor beta chain was found in a study of control samples from healthy donors and cancer patients. Assay used: immunoSEQ multiplex PCR; TCRdb lists only in-frame clones, some missing. Found here are 100,000 or so clones, around four fifths of them singletons; the top ten hold 13%. CDR3 length: 19 amino acids. CDR1 KGHSH and CDR2 LQKENI come from the germline V gene. V lost 1 base and J lost 8; bases outside the gene matches: 15. The V and J genes are TRBV18 and TRBJ2-4, with 12 bases lining up with TRBD2. The sequence derives from a woman in her forties or fifties in good health. Input material: blood. CDR3 sequence: CASSPRGTSGSIVEDIQYF. CDR3 coding DNA: TGTGCCAGCTCACCACGAGGGACTAGCGGGTCTATCGTTGAGGACATTCAGTACTTC.